The 15 T cell receptor beta chains in this list originate from one sample, sequenced in a study of T cell responses to AZD1222 COVID-19 vaccine (dated by TCRdb to the early 2020s). According to the study, the label for this sample's time point signals: about 28 days (+/-7) after the second vaccine dose. Libraries were made using the immunoSEQ multiplex PCR assay. TCRdb took this table from immuneACCESS and kept in-frame rearrangements with V and J called. Such tables lack part of the clones; where checked against another copy, unresolved V genes explain under half of the gap, and the rest is unexplained. In this sample the table shows about 140,000 clones, about 92% of which occur a single time. The ten top clones hold about 6.5% of the sample. This sample comprised peripheral blood, obtained 28 days after the second AZD1222 dose. The receptor set was obtained from an adult who received the AZD1222 COVID-19 vaccine.

The rearrangement links TRBV14 to TRBJ2-1; 12 bases match TRBD2. This CDR3 has 16 residues. The germline V gene encodes CDR1 SGHDN and CDR2 FVKESK. V gave up 4 bases and J gave up 4 bases; unmatched junction bases: 5. Here the CDR3 reads CASSPLTSGGYNEQFF. CDR3 bases: TGTGCCAGCAGCCCCCTGACTAGCGGGGGTTACAATGAGCAGTTCTTC.

The genes are TRBV5-4 and TRBJ2-5; 8 nucleotides align to TRBD2. Trimming removed 1 base from V and 5 bases from J; junction bases left unmatched: 4. Germline CDR1 SGHNT, CDR2 YYREEE (reference sequence). There are 14 residues in the CDR3. The CDR3 region is CASSLLAGKETQYF. The CDR3 bases are TGTGCCAGCAGCTTGTTAGCGGGGAAGGAGACCCAGTACTTC.

V gene TRBV6-6 combines with J gene TRBJ1-4; weak D call: TRBD1 (5 bases). The V gene lost 5 bases and the J gene lost 7 bases, with 23 bases spanning the gap. The CDR3 length is 17 residues. Per germline, CDR1 MNHNY and CDR2 SVGAGI (reference sequence). CDR3 sequence: CASSLNRPGEGSEKLFF. The CDR3 coding sequence is TGTGCCAGCAGTCTCAACAGACCGGGAGAGGGGAGTGAAAAACTGTTTTTT.

This clone was seen once. J is TRBJ2-1 and V is TRBV28, with D maybe TRBD2 (6 bases). Germline lookup yields CDR1 MDHEN and CDR2 SYDVKM. Trimming took off 7 bases at V and 9 bases at J, with 25 bases between the two ends. The CDR3 contains 16 residues. CDR3 DNA sequence: TGTGCCAGCACCCTTTTGGTTGGGGGAAATAGCGGTGAGCAGTTCTTC. Its protein is CASTLLVGGNSGEQFF.

This clone occurred a few times. The gene calls are TRBV5-6 and TRBJ1-5; tentatively, D is TRBD1 (6 bases). The germline gives CDR1 SGHDT, CDR2 YYEEEE. The germline V and J ends were trimmed by 0 bases and 7 bases, with 11 bases remaining between them. This CDR3 spans 14 amino acids. CDR3 bases: TGTGCCAGCAGCTTGGGCGGGGGACAACAGCCCCAGCATTTT. It yields the protein CASSLGGGQQPQHF.

CDR3 in amino acids: CASSYGSQFTDTQYF. The DNA for the CDR3 is TGTGCCAGCAGTTACGGTAGCCAGTTCACAGATACGCAGTATTTT. This chain joins TRBV6-5 and TRBJ2-3; no clear D gene. CDR1 is MNHEY and CDR2 is SVGAGI in the germline V gene. The CDR3 loop spans 15 amino acids. V shed 2 bases and J shed 2 bases, with 11 bases lying between them.

CDR3 loop: CASTLRGAGGDYGYTF. The CDR3 bases are TGTGCCAGCACCCTGAGAGGGGCCGGGGGGGACTATGGCTACACCTTC. The V gene is TRBV7-9, the J gene TRBJ1-2; tentative D call: TRBD1 (5 bases). The CDR3 runs to 16 residues. V gave up 7 bases and J gave up 3 bases, with 21 bases separating them. Looked up from germline, CDR1 is SEHNR and CDR2 is FQNEAQ (reference sequence).

This chain connects TRBV7-3 to TRBJ2-7, with 8 positions matching TRBD1. The V and J ends lost 5 bases and 0 bases, in that order; junction bases with no gene match: 3. The CDR3 consists of 14 residues. CDR1 is SGHTA, CDR2 FQGTGA, per germline. The CDR3: CASSRTGNSYEQYF. CDR3 nucleotides: TGTGCCAGCAGCAGGACAGGGAACTCCTACGAGCAGTACTTC.

This chain joins TRBV3-1 (or the pseudogene TRBV3-2) and TRBJ1-5, with D unresolved. Trimming removed 4 bases from V and 0 bases from J, with 7 bases in between. Per the germline V gene, CDR1 is LGHDT and CDR2 is YNNKEL (reference sequence). This CDR3 comprises 14 residues. The CDR3 DNA follows: TGTGCCAGCAGCCCACGGACTAGCAATCAGCCCCAGCATTTT. This gives the protein CASSPRTSNQPQHF.

As concerns this clone: Additional DNA sequences in this sample encode the identical CDR3. V usage is TRBV28 and J usage is TRBJ1-5; the D is unclear. Trimming left V 2 bases short and J 7 bases short, with 6 bases between. The germline V gene has CDR1 MDHEN and CDR2 SYDVKM. The CDR3 loop spans 12 amino acids. The CDR3: CASSLLGQPQHF. CDR3 coding DNA: TGTGCCAGCAGTTTACTTGGGCAGCCCCAGCATTTT.

This clone was seen just once. The CDR3 DNA sequence: TGTGCCAGCAGGATAGGTGGCAGGGGCAGGGTGGGCCTCACAGATACGCAGTATTTT. It translates to CASRIGGRGRVGLTDTQYF. V is TRBV7-2 and J is TRBJ2-3; the D gene is possibly TRBD1 (6 bases). V gave up 6 bases and J gave up 2 bases, with 27 bases separating them. The germline V gene encodes CDR1 SGHTA and CDR2 FQGNSA. The CDR3 consists of 19 residues.

The J gene is TRBJ1-1, the V gene TRBV6-1; D is undetermined. The CDR3 contains 14 residues. The V end was cut by 2 bases, the J end by 1 base, with 8 bases between. In germline, CDR1 is MNHNS, CDR2 SASEGT. This CDR3 is CASSETEENTEAFF. CDR3 sequence (DNA): TGTGCCAGCAGTGAAACTGAAGAGAACACTGAAGCTTTCTTT.

The genes are TRBV3-1 (or the pseudogene TRBV3-2) and TRBJ1-6, with D tentatively TRBD1 (6 bases). V was cut by 2 bases and J by 7 bases, with 15 bases left in between. The CDR3 contains 16 residues. The V gene's germline CDR1 is LGHDT and CDR2 YNNKEL (reference sequence). CDR3 nucleotides: TGTGCCAGCAGCCAATCCTTGGACAGAAGGAATTCACCCCTCCACTTT. Residues: CASSQSLDRRNSPLHF.

The chain recombines TRBV19 with TRBJ2-7; TRBD1 might be the D (6 bases). The V end was cut by 4 bases, the J end by 5 bases, with 12 bases between. CDR3 length: 13 residues. Germline CDR1 is LNHDA and CDR2 is SQIVND (reference sequence). In DNA, the CDR3 is TGTGCCAGTAGTAATCAGGGGTCCAACGAGCAGTACTTC. Protein product: CASSNQGSNEQYF.

V and J are TRBV2 and TRBJ1-2; TRBD1 is a possible D gene (6 bases). The CDR3 length is 13 residues. Looked up from germline, CDR1 is SNHLY and CDR2 is FYNNEI. V was cut by 6 bases and J by 7 bases, with 15 bases left in between. CDR3 coding DNA: TGTGCCAGCAGAGGTCACAGGGCGGTTGGCTACACCTTC. It specifies CASRGHRAVGYTF.